The clone carrying this T cell receptor beta chain was seen ten or more times. Its antigen is currently unknown. This record comes from a study of T cells after posttransplantation cyclophosphamide. Findings and caveats of the study: After PTCy, TRB diversity resembled that of CNI/methotrexate controls.

Using immunoSEQ multiplex PCR, the repertoire was profiled, and TCRdb retains in-frame clones only, with some absent. This sample carries roughly 25,000 clones, none of them present only once. Treatment was busulfan-fludarabine conditioning, a marrow graft, and cyclophosphamide on days +3 and +4. With 1 base removed from V and 0 bases from J, the gap between germline ends came to 19 bases. Germline CDR1 reads SGHDN; CDR2 reads FVKESK. The CDR3 covers 19 residues. Sequencing was performed on PBMCs, taken after allogeneic stem cell transplant with posttransplant cyclophosphamide. This rearrangement joins TRBV14 to TRBJ2-1, with TRBD2 as a possible D gene (5 bases). This receptor was obtained from a young adult male patient who received an allogeneic stem cell transplant from a related donor, was CMV-positive, and had no GVHD. Part of the T cells may come from the graft donor. The CDR3: CASSQGNPWRFSSYNEQFF. The CDR3 DNA follows: TGTGCCAGCAGCCAAGGAAACCCGTGGAGGTTCAGCTCCTACAATGAGCAGTTCTTC.